The rows below give T cell receptor beta chains drawn from one sample of a study of persistence of HIV-infected CD4 T cells. Here immunoSEQ multiplex PCR was the method, and the copy in TCRdb shows in-frame clones only, minus some. The table records tens of thousands of clones, approximately 80% of them present only once. For these receptors, no antigen is known. The input for sequencing was CD4+ T cells sorted from PBMCs after approximately 19-hour stimulation, taken from a patient who received antiretroviral therapy. All receptors derive from an adult man with HIV who was CMV-seropositive. CDR3s include the opening cysteine and the closing phenylalanine or tryptophan. The D gene is left open where the match is weak. Clone sizes are given selectively: once, few, many, or a class where the clone is expanded.

cdr3_nt: TGTGCCAGCTTTTACTCGACAGGGTCCCGCACAGATACGCAGTATTTT
cdr3_aa: CASFYSTGSRTDTQYF
j_call: TRBJ2-3
v_call: TRBV6-5
d_call: TRBD1
clone_size: few

cdr3_nt: TGTGCCAGCAGTCAAAGAACTAGTGAGCAGTTCTTC
cdr3_aa: CASSQRTSEQFF
j_call: TRBJ2-1
v_call: TRBV12-3/TRBV12-4
d_call: -
clone_size: -

cdr3_nt: TGTGCCAGCAGCCGATTGAATCAGCCCCAGCATTTT
cdr3_aa: CASSRLNQPQHF
j_call: TRBJ1-5
v_call: TRBV3-1/TRBV3-2
d_call: -
clone_size: -

cdr3_nt: TGTGCCAGCAGTGAAGGGGACCAGGTCATATATTTT
cdr3_aa: CASSEGDQVIYF
j_call: TRBJ1-3
v_call: TRBV2
d_call: -
clone_size: few

cdr3_nt: TGTGCCATCAGTGGTTCCGGGACAGGACTCTATGGCTACACCTTC
cdr3_aa: CAISGSGTGLYGYTF
j_call: TRBJ1-2
v_call: TRBV10-3
d_call: TRBD1
clone_size: medium-sized

cdr3_nt: TGTGCCAGCCAAGCCGGGTCGGGCATTCAGTACTTC
cdr3_aa: CASQAGSGIQYF
j_call: TRBJ2-4
v_call: TRBV25-1
d_call: -
clone_size: once

cdr3_nt: TGTGCCAGCTCACCAGATGGGACGGCAAATCAGCCCCAGCATTTT
cdr3_aa: CASSPDGTANQPQHF
j_call: TRBJ1-5
v_call: TRBV18
d_call: -
clone_size: -

cdr3_nt: TGTGCCAGCAGCCCGGAAAATTCGGCAGGGTTATCGTTTAGCAATCAGCCCCAGCATTTT
cdr3_aa: CASSPENSAGLSFSNQPQHF
j_call: TRBJ1-5
v_call: TRBV27
d_call: -
clone_size: -

cdr3_nt: TGTGCCAGCAGCCCCGACAGGAAGAGCTCCTACGAGCAGTACTTC
cdr3_aa: CASSPDRKSSYEQYF
j_call: TRBJ2-7
v_call: TRBV7-2
d_call: -
clone_size: -

cdr3_nt: TGTGCCAGCATGGGTTTAGAGGATCAGCCCCAGCATTTT
cdr3_aa: CASMGLEDQPQHF
j_call: TRBJ1-5
v_call: TRBV2
d_call: -
clone_size: few

cdr3_nt: TGTGCCAGCAGCTTAAAAAGTCGGCAAGAGACCCAGTACTTC
cdr3_aa: CASSLKSRQETQYF
j_call: TRBJ2-5
v_call: TRBV5-6
d_call: -
clone_size: -

cdr3_nt: TGTGCCAGCAGCCCACGGACAGAAGCTAACTATGGCTACACCTTC
cdr3_aa: CASSPRTEANYGYTF
j_call: TRBJ1-2
v_call: TRBV6-5
d_call: -
clone_size: -

cdr3_nt: TGTGCCAGCAGTAACAAACAGGTCCCCAGATTTACGTTGTCCGAGCAGTACTTC
cdr3_aa: CASSNKQVPRFTLSEQYF
j_call: TRBJ2-7
v_call: TRBV27
d_call: -
clone_size: -

cdr3_nt: TGCGCCAGCAGCTTGGCGGGGGATGGCTACACCTTC
cdr3_aa: CASSLAGDGYTF
j_call: TRBJ1-2
v_call: TRBV5-1
d_call: -
clone_size: -

cdr3_nt: TGCAGCGTTGATTCGGGACTAGCGAATGAGCAGTTCTTC
cdr3_aa: CSVDSGLANEQFF
j_call: TRBJ2-1
v_call: TRBV29-1
d_call: TRBD2
clone_size: few

cdr3_nt: TGTGCCAGTAGTATTACGTCGAGGGTAGGCCAGCCCCAGCATTTT
cdr3_aa: CASSITSRVGQPQHF
j_call: TRBJ1-5
v_call: TRBV19
d_call: -
clone_size: few

cdr3_nt: TGCGCCAGCAGCAGGGGGAACACTGAAGCTTTCTTT
cdr3_aa: CASSRGNTEAFF
j_call: TRBJ1-1
v_call: TRBV5-1
d_call: -
clone_size: -

cdr3_nt: TGTGCCATCAGTGAGTCGAAGAGACCAACCGGGGAGCTGTTTTTT
cdr3_aa: CAISESKRPTGELFF
j_call: TRBJ2-2
v_call: TRBV10-3
d_call: -
clone_size: once